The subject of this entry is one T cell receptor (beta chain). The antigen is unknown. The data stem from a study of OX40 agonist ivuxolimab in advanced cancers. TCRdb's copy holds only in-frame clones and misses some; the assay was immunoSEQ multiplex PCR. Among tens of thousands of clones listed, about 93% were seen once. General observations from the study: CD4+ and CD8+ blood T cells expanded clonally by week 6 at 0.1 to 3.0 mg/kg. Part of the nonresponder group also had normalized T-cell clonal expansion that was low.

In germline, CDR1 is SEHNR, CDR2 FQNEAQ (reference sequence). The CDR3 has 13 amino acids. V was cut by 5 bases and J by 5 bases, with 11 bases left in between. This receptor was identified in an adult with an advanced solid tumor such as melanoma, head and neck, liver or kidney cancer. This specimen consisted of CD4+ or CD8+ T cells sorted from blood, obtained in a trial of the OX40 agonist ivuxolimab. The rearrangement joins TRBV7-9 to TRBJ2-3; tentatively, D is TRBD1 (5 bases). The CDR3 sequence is CASSADIRDTQYF. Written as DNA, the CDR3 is TGTGCCAGCAGCGCGGACATAAGAGATACGCAGTATTTT.